This record covers a single T cell receptor beta chain. Its antigen is unknown. CDR1 is SGHVS and CDR2 is FNYEAQ in the germline V gene. V dropped 7 bases and J dropped 3; count of bases not matched to a gene: 4. The CDR3 covers 13 residues. The sample is drawn from a study of cytomegalovirus exposure and HLA in healthy donors. Every donor was a healthy person donating bone marrow. Use of 60 Vbeta and 13 Jbeta primers characterized the PCR. The repertoire was sequenced with immunoSEQ multiplex PCR; TCRdb's copy has only in-frame clones and lacks some. The repertoire holds approximately 180,000 clones, with around 80% as singletons. Whole-study findings and limits: Specific recognition of CMV antigens was confirmed in vitro for a few chains (all CMV-associated).

The rearrangement joins TRBV7-6 to TRBJ2-5; 8 bases map to TRBD2. The sample consisted of PBMCs. The clonotype originates from a man aged 18 to 29 in good health and CMV-seronegative. The CDR3 sequence is CASIPGGEETQYF. CDR3 nucleotides: TGTGCCAGCATTCCGGGGGGGGAAGAGACCCAGTACTTC.